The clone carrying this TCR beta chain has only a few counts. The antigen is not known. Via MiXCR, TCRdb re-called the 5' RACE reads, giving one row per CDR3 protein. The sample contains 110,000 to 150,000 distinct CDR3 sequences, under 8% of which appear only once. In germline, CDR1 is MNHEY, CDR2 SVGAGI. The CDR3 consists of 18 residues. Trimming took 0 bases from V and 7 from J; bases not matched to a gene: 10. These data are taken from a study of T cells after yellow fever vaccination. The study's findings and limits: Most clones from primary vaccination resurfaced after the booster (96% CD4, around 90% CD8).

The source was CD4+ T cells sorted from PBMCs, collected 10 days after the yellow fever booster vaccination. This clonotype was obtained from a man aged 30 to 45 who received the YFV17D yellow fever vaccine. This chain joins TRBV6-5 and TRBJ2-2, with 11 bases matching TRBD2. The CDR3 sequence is CASSYSRSGLAGIGELFF. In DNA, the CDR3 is TGTGCCAGCAGTTACTCGAGGTCTGGACTAGCGGGCATCGGGGAGCTGTTTTTT.